The subject of this entry is one T cell receptor beta chain. The sample belongs to a study of T-cell reconstitution after alpha-beta-depleted transplantation in children. Unique molecular identifiers were incorporated during preparation of the TCRbeta library. TCRdb ran MiXCR on the PCR reads and lists one entry per CDR3 protein. The table has fewer than 350,000 distinct CDR3 sequences, 9.5% to 13% seen once. V shed 0 bases and J 4 bases; nucleotides not matched to a gene: 9. This CDR3 spans 16 amino acids. Germline-derived CDR1 and CDR2 are LGHNA and YNFKEQ. This chain links TRBV4-2 with TRBJ2-7; TRBD2 matches 7 bases. The specimen comprised PBMCs, sampled before TCRalphabeta/CD19-depleted stem cell transplant. The TCR originated in a boy younger than two with acute myeloid leukemia, due to receive a stem cell transplant. This chain's CDR3 is CASSQDMGLGGYEQYF. Written as DNA, the CDR3 is TGTGCCAGCAGCCAAGATATGGGATTGGGAGGGTACGAGCAGTACTTC.